This T cell receptor beta chain was recorded in a study of shared clonotypes between healthy human individuals. This CDR3 is 12 amino acids long. Germline CDR1 reads SNHLY; CDR2 reads FYNNEI. The V and J ends lost 0 bases and 4 bases respectively, with 4 bases between them. Study-level results: The low donor count limited represented genetic and exposure-history diversity.

On this clone itself: Antigen specificity is unknown. The same CDR3 can be traced to other DNA sequences in this sample.

Some clones are missing from TCRdb's copy, which holds only in-frame ones; the method was immunoSEQ multiplex PCR. The sample yields hundreds of thousands of clones, 79% seen once. Sequencing used PBMCs. This sequence joins TRBV2 and TRBJ2-7; D unclear. This sequence originates from a woman in her 40s in good health. Some clones in this sample may be carry-over from other donors' samples. The CDR3 coding sequence is TGTGCCAGCAGTGAAGCGGGTTACGAGCAGTACTTC. Residues: CASSEAGYEQYF.